Listed below are T cell receptor beta chains from one sample, sequenced in a study of post-analysis software for immune sequencing data. TCRdb redid the calling of the PCR reads with MiXCR, one entry per CDR3 protein. The table lists around 710,000 distinct CDR3 sequences, 35% to 55% of them singletons. The sample comprised blood. Source of these receptors: a girl under 18 with multiple sclerosis. The CDR3 runs from the conserved cysteine through the conserved F or W. Fields, in order: D gene, V gene, J gene, clone size, CDR3 DNA, CDR3 protein. A D gene is named only where the DNA matches it firmly. Rows give clone size only sometimes, using once, few, many, or a class for an expanded clone.

TRBD2	TRBV7-2	TRBJ2-7	few	TGTGCCAGCAGCTTATCGGCTAGCGGGAGCAACGAGCAGTACTTC	CASSLSASGSNEQYF
NA	TRBV20-1	TRBJ2-3	few	TGCAGTGCTCTGGACGACACAGGCACAGATACGCAGTATTTT	CSALDDTGTDTQYF
TRBD2	TRBV12-3/TRBV12-4	TRBJ2-1	NA	TGTGCCAGCAGACCACTGGGACTAGCGGGTAATGAGCAGTTCTTC	CASRPLGLAGNEQFF
NA	TRBV5-1	TRBJ2-5	NA	TGCGCCAGCAGCTTGAAAGGGGTACAAGAGACCCAGTACTTC	CASSLKGVQETQYF
TRBD1	TRBV9	TRBJ2-1	few	TGTGCCAGCAGCGTAGCGGGACAGGCCGATGAGCAGTTCTTC	CASSVAGQADEQFF
TRBD2	TRBV12-3/TRBV12-4	TRBJ2-7	NA	TGTGCCAGCAGTTTAGGATCGGGGAGGGCCGCCGAGCAGTACTTC	CASSLGSGRAAEQYF
NA	TRBV6-5	TRBJ2-7	NA	TGTGCCAGCAGTTTAGTCGACAACTCCTACGAGCAGTACTTC	CASSLVDNSYEQYF
TRBD1	TRBV24-1	TRBJ2-3	NA	TGTGCCACCAGTGACCCTACGAAGGGGGCTACAGATACGCAGTATTTT	CATSDPTKGATDTQYF
NA	TRBV6-1	TRBJ1-2	NA	TGTGCCAGCAGTGAAGCTAGAGGGCTCGGAGGCTACACCTTC	CASSEARGLGGYTF
TRBD2	TRBV7-2	TRBJ2-3	few	TGTGCCAGCAGCTTAGTTGGCGGGAGGGCGACAGATACGCAGTATTTT	CASSLVGGRATDTQYF
TRBD1	TRBV29-1	TRBJ1-1	once	TGCAGCGTTACAGGGGGCGTTCGGGACACTGAAGCTTTCTTT	CSVTGGVRDTEAFF
TRBD2	TRBV19	TRBJ2-1	few	TGTGCCAGTACTCCCCTGGGACTAGCGGGAGGCAATGAGCAGTTCTTC	CASTPLGLAGGNEQFF
TRBD2	TRBV7-2	TRBJ2-7	few	TGTGCCAGCAGCTTAGTAAGCGGGGACCCTTCCTACGAGCAGTACTTC	CASSLVSGDPSYEQYF
TRBD1	TRBV6-5	TRBJ2-7	NA	TGTGCCAGCGCACAGGGGCACGACGAGCAGTACTTC	CASAQGHDEQYF
TRBD1	TRBV10-3	TRBJ1-5	NA	TGTGCCACGACGACAGGGCCCGATCAGCCCCAGCATTTT	CATTTGPDQPQHF
NA	TRBV2	TRBJ2-7	NA	TGTGCCAGCATCTCAGGGCAGGGGGGCTACGAGCAGTACTTC	CASISGQGGYEQYF
NA	TRBV4-3	TRBJ2-1	few	TGCGCCAGCAGCCAAGTTGGCCTAGCAGGGAATGAGCAGTTCTTC	CASSQVGLAGNEQFF
NA	TRBV20-1	TRBJ1-1	NA	TGCAGTACCTCGAGGGACGCTCGGACTGAAGCTTTCTTT	CSTSRDARTEAFF
TRBD1	TRBV11-3	TRBJ2-7	NA	TGTGCCAGCAGCTTTGGACAGGGGGTCACCTACGAGCAGTACTTC	CASSFGQGVTYEQYF
NA	TRBV4-2	TRBJ2-1	NA	TGTGCCAGCAGCCAAGCGGGGGATAACCAGGAGCAGTTCTTC	CASSQAGDNQEQFF
NA	TRBV29-1	TRBJ2-5	NA	TGCAGCGTTGAAGACCCTAGGGGGGCAACAGCAGAGACCCAGTACTTC	CSVEDPRGATAETQYF
NA	TRBV28	TRBJ2-1	NA	TGTGCCAGCAGTTCGACTAGACCTCTTCCAGAGCAGTTCTTC	CASSSTRPLPEQFF
NA	TRBV7-9	TRBJ2-1	few	TGTGCCAGCAGCTTAGTTTCAATATCCTACAATGAGCAGTTCTTC	CASSLVSISYNEQFF
NA	TRBV24-1	TRBJ2-3	NA	TGTGCCACCAGTGATCCGGACATGCCACAGGATACGCAGTATTTT	CATSDPDMPQDTQYF
NA	TRBV6-2/TRBV6-3	TRBJ2-1	few	TGTGCCAGCAGTTACTATACCGGGTATGAGCAGTTCTTC	CASSYYTGYEQFF
NA	TRBV20-1	TRBJ1-2	few	TGCAGTGCGAGGACAGCCGGGACAAGCTATGGCTACACCTTC	CSARTAGTSYGYTF
NA	TRBV6-2/TRBV6-3	TRBJ2-1	few	TGTGCCAGCCTCTCGGCCGGGTCCTACAATGAGCAGTTCTTC	CASLSAGSYNEQFF
TRBD1	TRBV7-8	TRBJ2-1	few	TGTGCCAGCAGCTTAGGAGTGACAGGGACGGGACCAAAGCAGTTCTTC	CASSLGVTGTGPKQFF
TRBD1	TRBV7-3	TRBJ2-1	many	TGTGCCAGCAGCCCCAGGGGGACATACAATGAGCAGTTCTTC	CASSPRGTYNEQFF
NA	TRBV12-3/TRBV12-4	TRBJ2-4	few	TGTGCCAGCAGTCGGTCTGGGCAGGTCAACCGGAAAAACATTCAGTACTTC	CASSRSGQVNRKNIQYF
NA	TRBV7-9	TRBJ2-1	NA	TGTGCCAGCAGCTTACAGGGGCCCTCCCCTAATGAGCAGTTCTTC	CASSLQGPSPNEQFF
NA	TRBV4-3	TRBJ2-1	once	TGCGCCAGCAGCCGAGATCTAGGAGGGGGCAATGAGCAGTTCTTC	CASSRDLGGGNEQFF
TRBD1	TRBV7-3	TRBJ2-7	NA	TGTGCCAGCAGCTTAAAGAAGGGTGTAGGCGGACAGGGGTTGAACCCCTACGAGCAGTACTTC	CASSLKKGVGGQGLNPYEQYF
NA	TRBV7-2	TRBJ2-1	NA	TGTGCCAGCAGCTTACGGCAGGGTACTGTTGAGCAGTTCTTC	CASSLRQGTVEQFF
NA	TRBV11-3	TRBJ2-1	few	TGTGCCAGCAGCCCGGGGAGCGGTACCTACAATGAGCAGTTCTTC	CASSPGSGTYNEQFF
NA	TRBV12-3/TRBV12-4	TRBJ2-5	few	TGTGCCAGCAGTTCAAGAAAGGGGATCCAAGAGACCCAGTACTTC	CASSSRKGIQETQYF
NA	TRBV14	TRBJ2-1	NA	TGTGCCAGCAGCGTGGTCTCGAGGGAGCAGTTCTTC	CASSVVSREQFF
TRBD1	TRBV6-1	TRBJ1-5	NA	TGTGCCAGCAGTGGCCGGGGGACAGGGAGTAATCAGCCCCAGCATTTT	CASSGRGTGSNQPQHF
TRBD2	TRBV9	TRBJ2-7	NA	TGTGCCAGCAGCGCGGGACTAGCCAGCGAGCAGTACTTC	CASSAGLASEQYF
TRBD2	TRBV27	TRBJ2-1	NA	TGTGCCAGCAGTTCCCCTAGCGGGAGCGTGGGCAATGAGCAGTTCTTC	CASSSPSGSVGNEQFF
NA	TRBV7-2	TRBJ2-5	NA	TGTGCCAGCAGCTTAGTTGGGATAGAGACCCAGTACTTC	CASSLVGIETQYF
NA	TRBV4-1	TRBJ2-5	NA	TGCGCCAGCAGCCAGGTCCCAGGAGAAGAGACCCAGTACTTC	CASSQVPGEETQYF